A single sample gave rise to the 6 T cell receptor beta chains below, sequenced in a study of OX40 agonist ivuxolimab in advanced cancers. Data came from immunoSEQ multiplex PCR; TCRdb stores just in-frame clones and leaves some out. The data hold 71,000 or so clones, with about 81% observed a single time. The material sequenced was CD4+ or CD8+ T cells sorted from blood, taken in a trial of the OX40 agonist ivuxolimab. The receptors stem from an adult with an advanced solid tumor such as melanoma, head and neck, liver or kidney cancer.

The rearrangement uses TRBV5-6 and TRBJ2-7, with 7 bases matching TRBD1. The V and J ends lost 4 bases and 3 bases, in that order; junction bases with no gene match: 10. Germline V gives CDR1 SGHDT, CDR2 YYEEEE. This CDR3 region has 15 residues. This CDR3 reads CASSLWGQLSYEQYF. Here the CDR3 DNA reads TGTGCCAGCAGCCTCTGGGGACAGCTAAGCTACGAGCAGTACTTC. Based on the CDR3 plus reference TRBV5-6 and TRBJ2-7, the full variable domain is DAGVTQSPTHLIKTRGQQVTLRCSPKSGHDTVSWYQQALGQGPQFIFQYYEEEERQRGNFPDRFSGHQFPNYSSELNVNALLLGDSALYLCASSLWGQLSYEQYFGPGTRLTVT.

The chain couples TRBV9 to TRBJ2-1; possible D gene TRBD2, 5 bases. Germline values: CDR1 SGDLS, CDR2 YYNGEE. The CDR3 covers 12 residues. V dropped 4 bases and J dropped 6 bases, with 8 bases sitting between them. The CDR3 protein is CASSPEGNEQFF. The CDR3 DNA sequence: TGTGCCAGCAGCCCCGAGGGCAATGAGCAGTTCTTC.

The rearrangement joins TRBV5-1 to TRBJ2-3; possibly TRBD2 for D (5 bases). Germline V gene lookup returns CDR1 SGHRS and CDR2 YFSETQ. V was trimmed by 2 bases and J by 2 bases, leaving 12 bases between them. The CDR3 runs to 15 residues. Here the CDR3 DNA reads TGCGCCAGCAGCTTCTCAACTAGTACCACAGATACGCAGTATTTT. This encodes CASSFSTSTTDTQYF.

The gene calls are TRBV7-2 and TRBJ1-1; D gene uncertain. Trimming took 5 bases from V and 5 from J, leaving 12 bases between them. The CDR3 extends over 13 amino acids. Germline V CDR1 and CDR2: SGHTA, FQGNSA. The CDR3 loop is CASSPVVRTEAFF. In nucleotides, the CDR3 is TGTGCCAGCAGCCCCGTGGTACGGACTGAAGCTTTCTTT.

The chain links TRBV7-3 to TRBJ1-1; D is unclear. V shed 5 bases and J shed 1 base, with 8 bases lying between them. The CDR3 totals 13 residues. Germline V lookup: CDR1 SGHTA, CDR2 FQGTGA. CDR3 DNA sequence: TGTGCCAGCAGCCCGGACGGGAACACTGAAGCTTTCTTT. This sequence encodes CASSPDGNTEAFF.

CDR3 protein: CAISGGLGEAEAFF. The CDR3 bases are TGTGCCATCAGCGGAGGTCTGGGCGAGGCTGAAGCTTTCTTT. The chain couples TRBV10-3 to TRBJ1-1; D is undetermined. The CDR3 runs 14 residues. In germline, CDR1 is ENHRY, CDR2 SYGVKD. Trimming left V 6 bases short and J 6 bases short, with 17 bases between.